A single sample gave rise to the 21 T cell receptor beta chains below, sequenced in a study of siplizumab effects on memory and regulatory T cells (dated by TCRdb to 2018 to 2020). Library prep was done by the immunoSEQ multiplex PCR assay. TCRdb obtained this table from immuneACCESS and retained in-frame rearrangements with V and J assigned. These tables miss some clones; where compared with another copy, unresolved V genes account for less than half of the shortfall, and the remainder is unexplained. Across this sample there are tens of thousands of clones, with roughly 96% seen only once. 0.095% of the sample is taken by the ten largest. Sequenced input: naive CD8+ T cells sorted from blood. Taken with the paper, the label for cell subset or site translates to: unstimulated naive T cells. The receptors come from a human donor in good health.

The V gene is TRBV19, the J gene TRBJ2-2; no definite D call. This CDR3 is 13 amino acids long. The V end lost 8 bases, the J end lost 2 bases, and 9 bases lay between the germline ends. The germline gives CDR1 LNHDA, CDR2 SQIVND (reference sequence). The chain's CDR3 is CASSTSNTGELFF. CDR3 coding DNA: TGTGCCAGTTCAACATCTAACACCGGGGAGCTGTTTTTT.

The J gene is TRBJ2-3, the V gene TRBV5-5; D gene uncertain. This CDR3 region has 16 residues. The V gene's germline CDR1 is SGHKS and CDR2 YYEKEE (reference sequence). V dropped 6 bases and J dropped 0 bases, with 17 bases sitting between them. The CDR3 region has the DNA TGTGCCAGCAACGTCGGCGAGTACTCTAGCACAGATACGCAGTATTTT. Translation gives CASNVGEYSSTDTQYF.

The V gene is TRBV6-5, the J gene TRBJ1-4, with a tentative D call TRBD1 (6 bases). The CDR3 is 15 residues long. With 3 bases removed from V and 8 bases from J, the gap between germline ends came to 16 bases. Germline CDR1 and CDR2: MNHEY and SVGAGI. The CDR3 region has the DNA TGTGCCAGCAGTTATTCGCAGGGGTTTGGGGAAAAACTGTTTTTT. Translated, it gives CASSYSQGFGEKLFF.

The chain employs TRBV27 and TRBJ2-7, with 12 bases aligning to TRBD2. CDR3 length: 17 residues. V was pared by 2 bases and J by 3 bases, with 8 bases of the junction left unmatched. CDR1 MNHEY and CDR2 SMNVEV come from the germline V gene (reference sequence). As DNA, the CDR3 is TGTGCCAGCAGTTTAACTAGCGGGGGGCTATCGATCTACGAGCAGTACTTC. Translating gives CASSLTSGGLSIYEQYF.

The rearrangement uses TRBV7-4 and TRBJ1-6, with 7 bases that match TRBD1. Germline CDR1 SGHVT, CDR2 SQSDAQ. The CDR3 runs to 16 residues. With 5 bases clipped from V and 2 bases from J, the junction kept 6 bases outside the gene matches. CDR3 amino acids: CASSQTGDAYNSPLHF. In DNA form, the CDR3 reads TGTGCCAGCAGCCAAACAGGGGACGCCTATAATTCACCCCTCCACTTT.

The rearrangement uses TRBV5-6 and TRBJ2-7; 9 bases fit TRBD1. V dropped 3 bases and J dropped 5; count of bases not matched to a gene: 6. The length of the CDR3 is 14 residues. Germline CDR1 and CDR2: SGHDT and YYEEEE. The CDR3 DNA sequence: TGTGCCAGCAGCTGGGGGACAGGGATGGACGAGCAGTACTTC. This encodes CASSWGTGMDEQYF.

This rearrangement joins TRBV4-2 to TRBJ1-2; D unclear. CDR3 length equals 11 residues. Looked up from germline, CDR1 is LGHNA and CDR2 is YNFKEQ. V lost 0 bases to trimming and J lost 8 bases, with 4 bases between them. The CDR3 coding sequence is TGTGCCAGCAGCCAAGAGCGAGGCTACACCTTC. Translating it yields CASSQERGYTF.

The V call is TRBV10-2, the J call TRBJ2-2; TRBD2 matches 8 bases. After removal of 0 bases from V and 4 bases from J, the junction contained 4 bases not matched to a gene. Germline V gene lookup returns CDR1 WSHSY and CDR2 SAAADI. The CDR3 runs to 16 residues. The CDR3 reads CASSESGGGRTGELFF. Here the CDR3 DNA reads TGCGCCAGCAGTGAGTCTGGCGGGGGGCGCACCGGGGAGCTGTTTTTT.

On this clone itself: One junction end disagrees with the germline gene, perhaps due to a read error. The chain combines TRBV27 with TRBJ2-7, with a weak D call TRBD1 (5 bases). The germline CDR1 and CDR2 sequences are MNHEY and SMNVEV (reference sequence). The CDR3 is 14 amino acids. The CDR3 DNA is TGTGCCAGCAGCTTGACAGTAAACAACTACGAGCAGCACTTC. Amino acids: CASSLTVNNYEQHF.

The chain links TRBV5-1 to TRBJ2-7; 7 positions agree with TRBD1. With V trimmed by 2 bases and J by 5 bases, 1 base remained unmatched. CDR1 SGHRS and CDR2 YFSETQ come from the germline V gene. There are 12 residues in the CDR3. The DNA of the CDR3 is TGCGCCAGCAGCTTTACAGGGGACGAGCAGTACTTC. This translates into CASSFTGDEQYF.

V is TRBV19 and J is TRBJ2-1, with TRBD1 matching over 7 bases. Germline CDR1 is LNHDA and CDR2 is SQIVND (reference sequence). V was pared by 2 bases and J by 1 base, with 11 bases of the junction left unmatched. This CDR3 comprises 18 residues. In DNA form, the CDR3 reads TGTGCCAGTAGTATATTCCCCTTATCGACAGGGTCCTACAATGAGCAGTTCTTC. The encoded protein is CASSIFPLSTGSYNEQFF.

CDR3: CASSIPDRGERNTEAFF. In nucleotides, the CDR3 is TGTGCCAGTAGTATCCCGGACAGGGGAGAAAGGAACACTGAAGCTTTCTTT. The V and J genes are TRBV19 and TRBJ1-1; 9 bases map to TRBD1. This CDR3 spans 17 amino acids. V gave up 3 bases and J gave up 1 base; unmatched junction bases: 9. Germline CDR1 reads LNHDA; CDR2 reads SQIVND (reference sequence).

This chain joins TRBV29-1 and TRBJ1-2; D call uncertain. Germline-derived CDR1 and CDR2 are SQVTM and ANQGSEA. The CDR3 covers 10 residues. Between the trimmed V and J ends, which lost 5 bases and 1 base, there was a span of 2 bases. The CDR3 loop is CSVFNYGYTF. CDR3 nucleotide sequence: TGCAGCGTTTTTAACTATGGCTACACCTTC.

V gene TRBV6-5 combines with J gene TRBJ2-3, with 10 bases identical to TRBD2. The CDR3 has 15 residues. Germline CDR1 and CDR2: MNHEY and SVGAGI. The ends lost 3 bases at V and 5 bases at J; junction bases unmatched: 5. The CDR3 bases are TGTGCCAGCAGTTATTGGAGCGGGGGGGGAGATACGCAGTATTTT. It is translated as CASSYWSGGGDTQYF.

The chain carries TRBV9 and TRBJ2-3; no reliable D call. There are 13 residues in the CDR3. Germline CDR1 and CDR2: SGDLS and YYNGEE. V was pared by 0 bases and J by 3 bases, with 5 bases between. The CDR3, as DNA: TGTGCCAGCAGCGTAGAAGAAACAGATACGCAGTATTTT. This codes for CASSVEETDTQYF. The full variable domain, in which reference TRBV9 and TRBJ2-3 provide the parts outside the CDR3, is DSGVTQTPKHLITATGQRVTLRCSPRSGDLSVYWYQQSLDQGLQFLIQYYNGEERAKGNILERFSAQQFPDLHSELNLSSLELGDSALYFCASSVEETDTQYFGPGTRLTVL.

The chain carries TRBV7-6 and TRBJ2-7; D possibly corresponds to TRBD1 (5 bases). There are 15 residues in the CDR3. Trimming left V 3 bases short and J 0 bases short, with 12 bases between. Germline-derived CDR1 and CDR2 are SGHVS and FNYEAQ. Written as DNA, the CDR3 is TGTGCCAGCAGCTTTTTTCAGGGTCCCTCCTACGAGCAGTACTTC. Translation: CASSFFQGPSYEQYF.

The chain links TRBV4-3 to TRBJ1-4; no clear D gene. This CDR3 is built from 17 residues. V lost 0 bases to trimming and J lost 5 bases, with 16 bases between them. CDR1 LGHNA and CDR2 YSLEER come from the germline V gene. The CDR3 region has the DNA TGCGCCAGCAGCCAAGATAGAGGATACGGACTAAATGAAAAACTGTTTTTT. Amino acids: CASSQDRGYGLNEKLFF.

This clone was found once. The chain employs TRBV5-7 and TRBJ1-2; D might be TRBD1 (5 bases). TRBV5-7 falls under the ORF class, with uncertain function. V was cut by 0 bases and J by 5 bases, with 11 bases left in between. The CDR3 is 14 amino acids. The CDR3 DNA is TGTGCCAGCAGCTTGGGGGGGGATCTATATGGCTACACCTTC. Amino acid sequence: CASSLGGDLYGYTF.

This chain connects TRBV5-4 to TRBJ2-3; possible D gene TRBD2, 7 bases. The V and J ends lost 1 base and 6 bases respectively, with 12 bases between them. This CDR3 has 14 amino acids. Per germline, CDR1 SGHNT and CDR2 YYREEE (reference sequence). In DNA, the CDR3 is TGTGCCAGCAGCTTGCGGGGGGCAACGGATACGCAGTATTTT. It is translated as CASSLRGATDTQYF.

The chain joins TRBV5-1 to TRBJ2-2, with TRBD1 matching over 8 bases. V was clipped by 0 bases and J by 0 bases; unmatched bases: 4. Germline CDR1 is SGHRS and CDR2 is YFSETQ. The CDR3 totals 17 residues. In DNA form, the CDR3 reads TGCGCCAGCAGCTTGGATCTGACAGGGGCGAACACCGGGGAGCTGTTTTTT. This translates into CASSLDLTGANTGELFF.

This CDR3 is CASSEGLSHRGVETQYF. CDR3 bases: TGTGCCAGCAGTGAAGGTCTGTCCCACCGGGGGGTCGAGACCCAGTACTTC. The chain has TRBV25-1 and TRBJ2-5, with 7 nucleotides matching TRBD2. Germline-derived CDR1 and CDR2 are MGHDK and SYGVNS. The CDR3 contains 17 residues. The ends lost 2 bases at V and 5 bases at J; junction bases unmatched: 14.